Listed below are T cell receptor beta chains from one sample, sequenced in a study of T-cell reconstitution after alpha-beta-depleted transplantation in children. MiXCR was run by TCRdb on the PCR reads, yielding one entry per CDR3 protein. The data hold some 240,000 distinct CDR3 sequences, with over 9.5% observed a single time. The material sequenced was PBMCs from the stem cell graft donor, taken from the stem cell graft. Every receptor here comes from a human donor who donated a stem cell graft to a child with SCID. Both conserved end residues are part of each CDR3. The D gene is left open where the match is weak. Size tells how often a clone was seen (once, few, many) or the class of an expanded clone, and some rows leave it out.

size	V	J	D	CDR3	DNA
many	TRBV18	TRBJ1-1	NA	CASSLPRAMNTEAFF	TGTGCCAGCTCACTTCCCCGTGCCATGAACACTGAAGCTTTCTTT
many	TRBV20-1	TRBJ1-4	NA	CSAPTATNEKLFF	TGCAGTGCCCCGACAGCAACTAATGAAAAACTGTTTTTT
few	TRBV5-1	TRBJ2-7	TRBD2	CASSIVPKTSASSYEQYF	TGCGCCAGCAGCATCGTACCTAAGACTAGCGCCAGCTCCTACGAGCAGTACTTC
NA	TRBV7-2	TRBJ1-1	TRBD1	CASSLGQGRSEAFF	TGTGCCAGCAGCTTAGGACAGGGGCGGTCTGAAGCTTTCTTT
many	TRBV9	TRBJ2-5	NA	CASSVEGSGTQYF	TGTGCCAGCAGCGTAGAAGGGAGTGGAACCCAGTACTTC
many	TRBV6-5	TRBJ1-2	TRBD1	CASSYRQGRYGYTF	TGTGCCAGCAGTTACCGACAGGGACGATATGGCTACACCTTC
NA	TRBV18	TRBJ1-2	NA	CASSPESADYGYTF	TGTGCCAGCTCACCCGAGTCAGCAGACTATGGCTACACCTTC
many	TRBV20-1	TRBJ2-7	TRBD2	CSGLAGDSYEQYF	TGCAGTGGACTAGCGGGGGACTCCTACGAGCAGTACTTC
many	TRBV10-3	TRBJ1-4	NA	CAIADRQNEKLFF	TGTGCCATCGCGGACAGACAAAATGAAAAACTGTTTTTT
many	TRBV5-1	TRBJ2-1	TRBD2	CASSLGLAGGPLYNEQFF	TGCGCCAGCAGCTTGGGGCTAGCGGGGGGGCCTCTCTACAATGAGCAGTTCTTC
NA	TRBV7-2	TRBJ2-3	TRBD2	CASSLARGGPTDTQYF	TGTGCCAGCAGCCTTGCCCGGGGGGGCCCCACAGATACGCAGTATTTT
many	TRBV6-1	TRBJ1-2	NA	CASSTLGRNYGYTF	TGTGCCAGCAGTACCCTGGGACGGAACTATGGCTACACCTTC
many	TRBV3-1	TRBJ1-1	NA	CASSQDWQNTEAFF	TGTGCCAGCAGCCAAGATTGGCAGAACACTGAAGCTTTCTTT
many	TRBV18	TRBJ1-2	NA	CASSPLLQEEKGGYTF	TGTGCCAGCTCACCACTTCTGCAGGAGGAGAAGGGTGGCTACACCTTC
many	TRBV5-1	TRBJ2-7	NA	CASSFGGSSYEQYF	TGCGCCAGCAGCTTCGGGGGCTCAAGCTACGAGCAGTACTTC
many	TRBV4-2	TRBJ1-2	NA	CASSQDSTESYYGYTF	TGTGCCAGCAGCCAAGATTCGACAGAATCATACTATGGCTACACCTTC
many	TRBV12-3/TRBV12-4	TRBJ2-7	TRBD1	CASSYRDRGLEQYF	TGTGCCAGCAGCTACCGGGACAGGGGACTCGAGCAGTACTTC
many	TRBV20-1	TRBJ2-3	NA	CSARDLGASTDTQYF	TGCAGTGCTAGAGATTTGGGGGCGAGTACAGATACGCAGTATTTT
many	TRBV10-3	TRBJ2-7	NA	CASRAGTYEQYF	TGTGCAAGTAGGGCAGGGACCTACGAGCAGTACTTC
many	TRBV7-2	TRBJ1-1	NA	CASSRGEMNTEAFF	TGTGCCAGCAGCCGGGGGGAAATGAACACTGAAGCTTTCTTT
many	TRBV5-1	TRBJ1-5	NA	CASSLEWGDQPQHF	TGCGCCAGCAGCTTGGAGTGGGGCGATCAGCCCCAGCATTTT
many	TRBV20-1	TRBJ1-5	NA	CSATRGNQPQHF	TGCAGTGCGACCAGGGGCAATCAGCCCCAGCATTTT
many	TRBV5-1	TRBJ2-7	NA	CASSLGGTYEQYF	TGCGCCAGCAGCTTGGGGGGGACCTACGAGCAGTACTTC
many	TRBV28	TRBJ2-1	NA	CASSPPTYNEQFF	TGTGCCAGCAGTCCACCTACCTACAATGAGCAGTTCTTC